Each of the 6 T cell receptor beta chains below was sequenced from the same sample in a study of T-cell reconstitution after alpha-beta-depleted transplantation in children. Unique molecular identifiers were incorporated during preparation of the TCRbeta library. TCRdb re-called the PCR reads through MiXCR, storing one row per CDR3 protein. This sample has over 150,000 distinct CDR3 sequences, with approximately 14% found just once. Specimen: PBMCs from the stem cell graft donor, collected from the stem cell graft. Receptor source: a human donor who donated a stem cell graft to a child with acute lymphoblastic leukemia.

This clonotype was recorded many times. The CDR3 sequence is CASSADIKDEQYF. For the CDR3, the DNA is TGTGCCAGCAGTGCGGACATAAAAGACGAGCAGTACTTC. The chain has TRBV12-3 or TRBV12-4 and TRBJ2-7; D perhaps matches TRBD1 (5 bases). Trimming stripped 5 bases from V and 5 bases from J, with 13 bases between. The CDR3 runs to 13 residues.

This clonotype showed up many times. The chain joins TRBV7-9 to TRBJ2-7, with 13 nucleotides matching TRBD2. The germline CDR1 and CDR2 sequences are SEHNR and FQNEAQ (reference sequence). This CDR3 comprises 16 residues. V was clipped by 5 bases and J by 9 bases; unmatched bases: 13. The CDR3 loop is CASSPGLAGVGISQYF. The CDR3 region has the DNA TGTGCCAGCAGCCCTGGACTAGCGGGAGTCGGAATATCGCAGTACTTC. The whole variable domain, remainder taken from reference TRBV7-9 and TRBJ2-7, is DTGVSQNPRHKITKRGQNVTFRCDPISEHNRLYWYRQTLGQGPEFLTYFQNEAQLEKSRLLSDRFSAERPKGSFSTLEIQRTEQGDSAMYLCASSPGLAGVGISQYFGPGTRLTVT.

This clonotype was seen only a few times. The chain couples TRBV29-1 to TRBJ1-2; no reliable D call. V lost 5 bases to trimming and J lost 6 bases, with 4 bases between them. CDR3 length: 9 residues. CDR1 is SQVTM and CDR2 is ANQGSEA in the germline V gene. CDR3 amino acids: CSVPNGYTF. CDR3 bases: TGCAGCGTTCCTAATGGCTACACCTTC.

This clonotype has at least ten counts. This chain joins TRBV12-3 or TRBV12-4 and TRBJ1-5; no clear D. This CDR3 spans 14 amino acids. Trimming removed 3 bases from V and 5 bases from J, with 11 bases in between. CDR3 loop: CASSFGGTDQPQHF. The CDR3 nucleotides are TGTGCCAGCAGTTTTGGAGGTACGGATCAGCCCCAGCATTTT.

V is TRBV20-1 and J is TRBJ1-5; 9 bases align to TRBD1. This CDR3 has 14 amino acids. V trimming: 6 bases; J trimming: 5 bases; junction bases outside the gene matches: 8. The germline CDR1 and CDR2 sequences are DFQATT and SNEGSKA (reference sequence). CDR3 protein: CSAEPGQGDQPQHF. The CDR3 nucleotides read TGCAGTGCCGAGCCGGGACAGGGAGATCAGCCCCAGCATTTT.

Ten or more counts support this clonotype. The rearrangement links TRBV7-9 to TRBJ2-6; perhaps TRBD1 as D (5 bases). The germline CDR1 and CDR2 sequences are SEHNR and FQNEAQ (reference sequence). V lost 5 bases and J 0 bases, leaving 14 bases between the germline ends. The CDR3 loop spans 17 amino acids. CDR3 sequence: CASSRAQGISGANVLTF. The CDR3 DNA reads TGTGCCAGCAGCCGAGCTCAGGGCATCTCTGGGGCCAACGTCCTGACTTTC.